This TCR beta chain was sequenced in a study of cytomegalovirus exposure and HLA in healthy donors. The PCR ran on 60 Vbeta and 13 Jbeta primers. Clones were read by immunoSEQ multiplex PCR, and TCRdb kept only the in-frame ones, dropping some. The sample gives some 200,000 clones, roughly 72% of which show up once; more than 2% is in the top ten. The length of the CDR3 is 17 residues. J was trimmed by 5 bases and V by 5 bases; bases with no gene match: 8. Germline CDR1 reads SGHTA; CDR2 reads FQGNSA. This clone occurred once. The V and J genes are TRBV7-2 and TRBJ2-3; 15 bases are a match to TRBD2. Sequencing was done on a sample of PBMCs. This clonotype was sampled from a woman between 25 and 40 years old in good health and CMV-seropositive. CDR3 in amino acids: CASSRVGLAGGQDTQYF. In nucleotides, the CDR3 is TGTGCCAGCAGCCGCGTAGGACTAGCGGGAGGGCAAGATACGCAGTATTTT. The whole variable domain, remainder taken from reference TRBV7-2 and TRBJ2-3, is GAGVSQSPSNKVTEKGKDVELRCDPISGHTALYWYRQSLGQGLEFLIYFQGNSAPDKSGLPSDRFSAERTGGSVSTLTIQRTQQEDSAVYLCASSRVGLAGGQDTQYFGPGTRLTVL.